A selection of T cell receptor beta chains follows, all from one sample in a study of cytomegalovirus exposure and HLA in healthy donors. Measured with immunoSEQ multiplex PCR; TCRdb has only the in-frame clones, and not every one. The sample yields about 130,000 clones, 65% to 75% seen once. Material: PBMCs. Receptors were obtained from a man aged 35 to 55 in good health and CMV-seropositive. The CDR3 runs from the conserved cysteine through the conserved F or W. Fields, in order: J gene, V gene, D gene, clone size, CDR3 DNA, CDR3 protein. D genes are given only for firm matches. Size values are once, few and many counts, or a class for expanded clones, and some rows have none.

J: TRBJ2-1; V: TRBV5-4; D: .; size: .; DNA: TGTGCCAGCAGCTCCAGTACGGGCTCCTACAATGAGCAGTTCTTC; CDR3: CASSSSTGSYNEQFF
J: TRBJ1-6; V: TRBV25-1; D: .; size: few; DNA: TGTGCCAGCAGATCCCCCCGCTCGAGCCTCAATTCACCCCTCCACTTT; CDR3: CASRSPRSSLNSPLHF
J: TRBJ2-3; V: TRBV9; D: .; size: .; DNA: TGTGCCAGCAGCGGACCTCAAGACCGACTCACAGATACGCAGTATTTT; CDR3: CASSGPQDRLTDTQYF
J: TRBJ2-7; V: TRBV19; D: .; size: .; DNA: TGTGCCAGTAGACCCACAGGTTTTCCCTACGAGCAGTACTTC; CDR3: CASRPTGFPYEQYF
J: TRBJ2-2; V: TRBV4-1; D: .; size: .; DNA: TGCGCCAGCAGCCAATTGAGGAGCACCGGGGAGCTGTTTTTT; CDR3: CASSQLRSTGELFF
J: TRBJ1-5; V: TRBV30; D: .; size: .; DNA: TGTGCCTGGAGTGTAGATGGGGGGAGCAATCAGCCCCAGCATTTT; CDR3: CAWSVDGGSNQPQHF
J: TRBJ2-7; V: TRBV2; D: TRBD2; size: .; DNA: TGTGCCAGCAGTGAATATCGGCGGGAGGGCGACGAGCAGTACTTC; CDR3: CASSEYRREGDEQYF
J: TRBJ2-1; V: TRBV6-9; D: .; size: .; DNA: TGTGCCAGCATAAAACAGGGTGGCAATGAGCAGTTCTTC; CDR3: CASIKQGGNEQFF
J: TRBJ2-7; V: TRBV5-6; D: TRBD1; size: .; DNA: TGTGCCAGCAGCTGGACAGGGAGCAACGAGCAGTACTTC; CDR3: CASSWTGSNEQYF
J: TRBJ2-1; V: TRBV27; D: .; size: .; DNA: TGTGCCAGCAGGGCTAGGGGCTACAATGAGCAGTTCTTC; CDR3: CASRARGYNEQFF
J: TRBJ2-7; V: TRBV7-2; D: .; size: .; DNA: TGTGCCAGCAGCTTAGAGGGGACATCGAGCTCCTACGAGCAGTACTTC; CDR3: CASSLEGTSSSYEQYF
J: TRBJ2-7; V: TRBV7-9; D: TRBD1; size: .; DNA: TGTGCCAGCAGCGGAGGGACAGGGGGATACCACGAGCAGTACTTC; CDR3: CASSGGTGGYHEQYF
J: TRBJ2-3; V: TRBV7-9; D: .; size: .; DNA: TGTGCCAGCAGCCCCCGACAGTGGTCCACAGATACGCAGTATTTT; CDR3: CASSPRQWSTDTQYF
J: TRBJ1-6; V: TRBV5-1; D: .; size: .; DNA: TGCGCCAGCAGCTTGGAAGCAAGCAATAATTCACCCCTCCACTTT; CDR3: CASSLEASNNSPLHF
J: TRBJ2-3; V: TRBV2; D: TRBD2; size: .; DNA: TGTGCCAGCCTCTCCACCGGGACTAGCGGGAGGGCGGTCGATACGCAGTATTTT; CDR3: CASLSTGTSGRAVDTQYF
J: TRBJ2-7; V: TRBV19; D: TRBD2; size: few; DNA: TGTGCCAGTAGTAAGACTAGCGGAGTAAGCTACGAGCAGTACTTC; CDR3: CASSKTSGVSYEQYF
J: TRBJ2-1; V: TRBV14; D: TRBD1; size: .; DNA: TGTGCCAGCAGCCTTCCGGGACAGGGGAGGTCCTACAATGAGCAGTTCTTC; CDR3: CASSLPGQGRSYNEQFF
J: TRBJ1-5; V: TRBV18; D: TRBD1; size: few; DNA: TGTGCCAGCTCAGAGGGACAGGGGGCGATTCAGCCCCAGCATTTT; CDR3: CASSEGQGAIQPQHF
J: TRBJ2-7; V: TRBV10-3; D: .; size: .; DNA: TGTGCCATCACCAGCAGGGCCTCCTACGAGCAGTACTTC; CDR3: CAITSRASYEQYF
J: TRBJ2-2; V: TRBV29-1; D: .; size: .; DNA: TGCAGCGTTGTAAGGGGCCCCACCGGGGAGCTGTTTTTT; CDR3: CSVVRGPTGELFF
J: TRBJ2-2; V: TRBV19; D: TRBD1; size: .; DNA: TGTGCCAGTAGTACAAGGGACAGGGGCTTGAACACCGGGGAGCTGTTTTTT; CDR3: CASSTRDRGLNTGELFF
J: TRBJ1-4; V: TRBV28; D: .; size: .; DNA: TGTGCCAGCAGTCCAGGGGAAAAACTGTTTTTT; CDR3: CASSPGEKLFF
J: TRBJ2-2; V: TRBV29-1; D: TRBD2; size: .; DNA: TGCAGCGTTGAAGGAGTAGCGGGAGTTAACACCGGGGAGCTGTTTTTT; CDR3: CSVEGVAGVNTGELFF
J: TRBJ2-7; V: TRBV13; D: TRBD1; size: .; DNA: TGTGCCAGCAGCTCCAGGGGGTATCCCTCCTACGAGCAGTACTTC; CDR3: CASSSRGYPSYEQYF
J: TRBJ1-5; V: TRBV2; D: .; size: .; DNA: TGTGCCAGCAGTGAAGGCTCGACAGGCAATCAGCCCCAGCATTTT; CDR3: CASSEGSTGNQPQHF
J: TRBJ2-5; V: TRBV27; D: .; size: .; DNA: TGTGCCGGGGTGGGGCGGTTAGAGACCCAGTACTTC; CDR3: CAGVGRLETQYF
J: TRBJ2-7; V: TRBV7-6; D: .; size: .; DNA: TGTGCCAGCAGCTTAGCCATTGCCAGCTACGAGCAGTACTTC; CDR3: CASSLAIASYEQYF
J: TRBJ2-1; V: TRBV27; D: TRBD2; size: .; DNA: TGTGCCAGCAGTAAACTAGCGGGGAACAATGAGCAGTTCTTC; CDR3: CASSKLAGNNEQFF
J: TRBJ2-1; V: TRBV5-1; D: TRBD2; size: few; DNA: TGCGCCAGCAGTTGGACTAGCGGTAATTACAATGAGCAGTTCTTC; CDR3: CASSWTSGNYNEQFF